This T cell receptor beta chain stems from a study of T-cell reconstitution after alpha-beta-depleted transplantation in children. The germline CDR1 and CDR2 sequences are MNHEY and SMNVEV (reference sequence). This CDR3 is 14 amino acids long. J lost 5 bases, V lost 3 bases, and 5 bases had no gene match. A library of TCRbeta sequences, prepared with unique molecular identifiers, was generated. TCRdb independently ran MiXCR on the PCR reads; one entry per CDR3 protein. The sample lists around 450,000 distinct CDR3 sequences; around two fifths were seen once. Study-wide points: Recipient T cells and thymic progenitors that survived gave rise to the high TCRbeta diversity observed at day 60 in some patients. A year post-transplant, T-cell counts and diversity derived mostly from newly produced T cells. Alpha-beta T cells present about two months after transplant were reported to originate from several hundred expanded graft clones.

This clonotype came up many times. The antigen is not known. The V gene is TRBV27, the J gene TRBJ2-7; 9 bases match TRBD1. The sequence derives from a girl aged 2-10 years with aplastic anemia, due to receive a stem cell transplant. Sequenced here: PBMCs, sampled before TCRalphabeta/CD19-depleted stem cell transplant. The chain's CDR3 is CASSFWDRDDEQYF. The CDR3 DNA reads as TGTGCCAGCAGTTTCTGGGACAGGGACGACGAGCAGTACTTC.